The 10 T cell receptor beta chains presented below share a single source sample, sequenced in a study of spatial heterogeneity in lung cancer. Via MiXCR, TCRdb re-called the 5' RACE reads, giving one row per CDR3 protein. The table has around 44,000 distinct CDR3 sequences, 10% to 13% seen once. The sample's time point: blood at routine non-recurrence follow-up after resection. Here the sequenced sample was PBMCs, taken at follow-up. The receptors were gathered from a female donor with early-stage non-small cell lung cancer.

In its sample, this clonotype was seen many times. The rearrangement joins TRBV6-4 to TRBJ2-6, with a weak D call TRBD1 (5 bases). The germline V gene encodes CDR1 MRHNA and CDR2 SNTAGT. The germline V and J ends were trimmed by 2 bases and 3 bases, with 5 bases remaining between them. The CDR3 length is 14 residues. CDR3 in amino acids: CASSDRGGANVLTF. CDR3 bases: TGTGCCAGCAGTGACAGGGGTGGGGCCAACGTCCTGACTTTC.

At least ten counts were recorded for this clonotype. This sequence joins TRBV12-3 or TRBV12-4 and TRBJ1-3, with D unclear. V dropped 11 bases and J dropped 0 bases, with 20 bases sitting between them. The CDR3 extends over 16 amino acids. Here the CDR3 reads CAAGPTPGSSGNTIYF. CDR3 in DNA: TGTGCCGCTGGACCCACCCCCGGGAGCTCTGGAAACACCATATATTTT.

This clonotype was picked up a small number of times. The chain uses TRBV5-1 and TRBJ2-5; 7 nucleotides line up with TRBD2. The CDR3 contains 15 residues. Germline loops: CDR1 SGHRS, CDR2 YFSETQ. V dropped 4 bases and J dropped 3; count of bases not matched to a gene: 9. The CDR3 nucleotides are TGCGCCAGCAGCCACCTGGGGGGGGGAAAAGAGACCCAGTACTTC. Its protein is CASSHLGGGKETQYF. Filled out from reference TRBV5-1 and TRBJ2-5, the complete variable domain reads KAGVTQTPRYLIKTRGQQVTLSCSPISGHRSVSWYQQTPGQGLQFLFEYFSETQRNKGNFPGRFSGRQFSNSRSEMNVSTLELGDSALYLCASSHLGGGKETQYFGPGTRLLVL.

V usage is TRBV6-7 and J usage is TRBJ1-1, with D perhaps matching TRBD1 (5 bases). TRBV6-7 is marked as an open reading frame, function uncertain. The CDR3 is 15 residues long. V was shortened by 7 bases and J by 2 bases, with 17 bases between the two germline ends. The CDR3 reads CASNHGHRSNTEAFF. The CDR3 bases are TGTGCCAGCAATCATGGTCACAGGTCCAACACTGAAGCTTTCTTT.

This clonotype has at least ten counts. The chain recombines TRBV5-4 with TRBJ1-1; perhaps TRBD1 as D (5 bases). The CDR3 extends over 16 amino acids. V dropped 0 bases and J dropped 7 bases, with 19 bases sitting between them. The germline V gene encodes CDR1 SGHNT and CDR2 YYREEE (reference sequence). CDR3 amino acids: CASSLGSGRDGHEAFF. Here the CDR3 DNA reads TGTGCCAGCAGCTTGGGGAGCGGACGGGACGGTCATGAAGCTTTCTTT.

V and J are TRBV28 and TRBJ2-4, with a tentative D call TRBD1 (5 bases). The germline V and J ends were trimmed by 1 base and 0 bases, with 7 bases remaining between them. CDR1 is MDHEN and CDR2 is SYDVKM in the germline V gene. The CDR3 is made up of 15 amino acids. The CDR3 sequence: CASSLYRIAKNIQYF. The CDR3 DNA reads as TGTGCCAGCAGTTTATACAGGATAGCCAAAAACATTCAGTACTTC.

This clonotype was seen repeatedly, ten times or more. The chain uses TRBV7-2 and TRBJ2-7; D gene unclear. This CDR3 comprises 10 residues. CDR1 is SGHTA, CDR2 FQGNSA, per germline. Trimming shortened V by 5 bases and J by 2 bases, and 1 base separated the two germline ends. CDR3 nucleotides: TGTGCCAGCAGCCCCTACGAGCAGTACTTC. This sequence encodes CASSPYEQYF.

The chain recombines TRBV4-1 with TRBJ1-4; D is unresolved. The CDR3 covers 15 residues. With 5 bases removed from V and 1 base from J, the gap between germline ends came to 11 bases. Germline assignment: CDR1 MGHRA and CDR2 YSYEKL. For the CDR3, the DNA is TGCGCCAGCAGCTCGCAGGTTGTAACTAATGAAAAACTGTTTTTT. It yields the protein CASSSQVVTNEKLFF.

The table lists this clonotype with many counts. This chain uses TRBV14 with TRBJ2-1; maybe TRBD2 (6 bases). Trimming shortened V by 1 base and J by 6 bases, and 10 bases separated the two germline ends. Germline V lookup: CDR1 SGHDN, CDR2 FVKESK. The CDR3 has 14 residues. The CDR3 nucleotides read TGTGCCAGCAGCCAAGGGGGACTTGCCAATGAGCAGTTCTTC. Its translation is CASSQGGLANEQFF.

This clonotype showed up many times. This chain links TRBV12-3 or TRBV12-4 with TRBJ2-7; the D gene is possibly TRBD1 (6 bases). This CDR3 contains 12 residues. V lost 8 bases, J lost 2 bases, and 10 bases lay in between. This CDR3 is CASGQSAYEQYF. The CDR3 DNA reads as TGTGCCAGCGGACAGAGTGCCTACGAGCAGTACTTC.